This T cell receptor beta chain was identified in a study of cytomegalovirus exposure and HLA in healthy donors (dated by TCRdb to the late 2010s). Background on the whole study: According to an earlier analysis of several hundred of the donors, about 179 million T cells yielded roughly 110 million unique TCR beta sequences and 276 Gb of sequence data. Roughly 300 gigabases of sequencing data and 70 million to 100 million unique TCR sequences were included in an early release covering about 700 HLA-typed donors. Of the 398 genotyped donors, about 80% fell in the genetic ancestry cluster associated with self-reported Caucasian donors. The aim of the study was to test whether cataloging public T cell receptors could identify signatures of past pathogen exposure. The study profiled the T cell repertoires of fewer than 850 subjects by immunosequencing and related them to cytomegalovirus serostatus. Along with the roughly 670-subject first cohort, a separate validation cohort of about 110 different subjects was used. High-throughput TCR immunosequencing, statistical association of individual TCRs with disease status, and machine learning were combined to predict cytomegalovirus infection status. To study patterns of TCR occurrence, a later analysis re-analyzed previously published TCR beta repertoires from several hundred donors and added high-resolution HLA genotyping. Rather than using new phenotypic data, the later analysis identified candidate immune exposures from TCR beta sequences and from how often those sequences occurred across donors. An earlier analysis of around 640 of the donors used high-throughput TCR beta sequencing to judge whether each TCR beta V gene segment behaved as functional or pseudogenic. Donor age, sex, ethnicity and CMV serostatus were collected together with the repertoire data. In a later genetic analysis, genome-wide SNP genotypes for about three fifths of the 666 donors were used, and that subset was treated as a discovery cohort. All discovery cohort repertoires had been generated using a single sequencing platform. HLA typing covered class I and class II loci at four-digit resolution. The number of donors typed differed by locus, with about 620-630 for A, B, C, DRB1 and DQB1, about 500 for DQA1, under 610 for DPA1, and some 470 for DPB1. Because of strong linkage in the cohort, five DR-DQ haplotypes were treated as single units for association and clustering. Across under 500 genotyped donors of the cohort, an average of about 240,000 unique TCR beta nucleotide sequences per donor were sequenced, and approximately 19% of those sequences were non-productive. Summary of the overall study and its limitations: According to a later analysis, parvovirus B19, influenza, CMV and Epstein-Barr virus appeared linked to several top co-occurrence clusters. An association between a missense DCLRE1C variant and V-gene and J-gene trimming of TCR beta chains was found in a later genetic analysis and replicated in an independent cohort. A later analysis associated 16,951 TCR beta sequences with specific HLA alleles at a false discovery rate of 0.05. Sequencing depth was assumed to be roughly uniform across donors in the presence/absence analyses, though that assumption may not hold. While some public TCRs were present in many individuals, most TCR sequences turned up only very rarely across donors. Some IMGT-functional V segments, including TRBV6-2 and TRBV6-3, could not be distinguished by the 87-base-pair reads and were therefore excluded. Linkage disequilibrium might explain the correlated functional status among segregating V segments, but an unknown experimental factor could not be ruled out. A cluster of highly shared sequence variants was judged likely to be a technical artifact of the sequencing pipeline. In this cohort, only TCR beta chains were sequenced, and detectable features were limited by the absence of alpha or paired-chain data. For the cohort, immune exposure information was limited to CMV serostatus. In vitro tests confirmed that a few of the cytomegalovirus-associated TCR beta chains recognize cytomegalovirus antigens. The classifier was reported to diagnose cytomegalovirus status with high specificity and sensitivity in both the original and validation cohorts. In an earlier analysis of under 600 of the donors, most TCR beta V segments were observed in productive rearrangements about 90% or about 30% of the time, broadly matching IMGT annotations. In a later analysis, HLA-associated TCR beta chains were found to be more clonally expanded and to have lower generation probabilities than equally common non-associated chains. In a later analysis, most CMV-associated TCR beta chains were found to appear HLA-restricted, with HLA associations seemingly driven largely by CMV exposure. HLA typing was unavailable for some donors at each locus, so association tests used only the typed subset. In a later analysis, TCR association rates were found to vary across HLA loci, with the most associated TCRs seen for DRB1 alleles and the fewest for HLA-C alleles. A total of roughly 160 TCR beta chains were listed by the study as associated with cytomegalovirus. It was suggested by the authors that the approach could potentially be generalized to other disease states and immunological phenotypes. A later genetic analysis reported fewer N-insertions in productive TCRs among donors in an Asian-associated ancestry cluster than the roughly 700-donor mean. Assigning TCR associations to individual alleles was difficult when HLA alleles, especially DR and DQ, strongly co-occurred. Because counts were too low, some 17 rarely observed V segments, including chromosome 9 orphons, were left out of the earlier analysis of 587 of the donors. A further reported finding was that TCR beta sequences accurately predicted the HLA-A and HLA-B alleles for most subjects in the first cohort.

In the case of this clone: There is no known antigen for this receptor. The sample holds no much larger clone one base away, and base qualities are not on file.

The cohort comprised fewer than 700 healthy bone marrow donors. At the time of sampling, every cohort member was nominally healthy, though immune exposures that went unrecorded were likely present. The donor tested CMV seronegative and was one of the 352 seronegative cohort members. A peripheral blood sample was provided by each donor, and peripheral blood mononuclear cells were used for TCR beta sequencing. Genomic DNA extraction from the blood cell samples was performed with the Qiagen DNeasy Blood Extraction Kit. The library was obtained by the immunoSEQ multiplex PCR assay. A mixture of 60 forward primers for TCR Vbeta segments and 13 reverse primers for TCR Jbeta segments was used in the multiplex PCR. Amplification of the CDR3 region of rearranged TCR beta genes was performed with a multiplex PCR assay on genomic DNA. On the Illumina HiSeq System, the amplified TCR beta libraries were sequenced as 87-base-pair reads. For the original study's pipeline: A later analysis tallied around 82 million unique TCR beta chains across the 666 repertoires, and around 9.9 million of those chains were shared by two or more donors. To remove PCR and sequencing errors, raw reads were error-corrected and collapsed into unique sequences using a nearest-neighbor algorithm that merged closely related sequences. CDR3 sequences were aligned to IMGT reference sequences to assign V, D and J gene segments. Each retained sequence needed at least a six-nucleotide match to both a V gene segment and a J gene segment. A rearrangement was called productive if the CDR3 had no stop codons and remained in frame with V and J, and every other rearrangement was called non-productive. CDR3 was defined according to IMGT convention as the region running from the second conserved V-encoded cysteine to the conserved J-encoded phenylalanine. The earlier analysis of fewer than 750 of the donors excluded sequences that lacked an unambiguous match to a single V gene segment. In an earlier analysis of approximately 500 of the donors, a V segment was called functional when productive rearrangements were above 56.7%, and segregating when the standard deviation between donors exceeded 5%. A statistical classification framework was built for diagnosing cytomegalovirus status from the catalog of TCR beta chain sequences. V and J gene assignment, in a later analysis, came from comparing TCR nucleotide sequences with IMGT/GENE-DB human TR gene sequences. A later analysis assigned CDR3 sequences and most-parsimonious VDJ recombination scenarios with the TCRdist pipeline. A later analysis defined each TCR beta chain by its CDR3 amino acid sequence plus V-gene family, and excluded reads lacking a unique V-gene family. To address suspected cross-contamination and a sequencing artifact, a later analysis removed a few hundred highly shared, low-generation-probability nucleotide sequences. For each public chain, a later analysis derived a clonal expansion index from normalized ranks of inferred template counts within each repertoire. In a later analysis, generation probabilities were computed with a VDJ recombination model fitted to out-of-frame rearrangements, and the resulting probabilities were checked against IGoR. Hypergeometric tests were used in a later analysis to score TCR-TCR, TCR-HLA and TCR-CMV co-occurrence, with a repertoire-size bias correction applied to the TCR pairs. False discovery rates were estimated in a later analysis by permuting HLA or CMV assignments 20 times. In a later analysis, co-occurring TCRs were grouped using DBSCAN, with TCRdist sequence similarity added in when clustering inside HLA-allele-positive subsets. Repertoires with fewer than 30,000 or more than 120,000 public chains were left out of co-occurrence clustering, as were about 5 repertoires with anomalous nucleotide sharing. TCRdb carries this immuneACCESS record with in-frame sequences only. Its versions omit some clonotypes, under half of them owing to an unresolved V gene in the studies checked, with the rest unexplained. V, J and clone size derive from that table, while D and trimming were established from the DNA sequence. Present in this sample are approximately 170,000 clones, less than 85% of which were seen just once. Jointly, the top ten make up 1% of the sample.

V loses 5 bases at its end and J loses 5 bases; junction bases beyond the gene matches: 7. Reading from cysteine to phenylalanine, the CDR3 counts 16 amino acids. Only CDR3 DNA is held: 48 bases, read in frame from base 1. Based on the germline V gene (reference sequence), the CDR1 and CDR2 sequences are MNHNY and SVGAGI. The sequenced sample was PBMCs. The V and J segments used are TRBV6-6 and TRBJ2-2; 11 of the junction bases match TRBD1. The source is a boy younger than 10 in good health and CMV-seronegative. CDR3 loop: CASSQSGTGGTGELFF. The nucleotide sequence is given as TGTGCCAGCAGTCAATCAGGGACAGGGGGAACCGGGGAGCTGTTTTTT.